This TCR beta chain was documented in a study of T cells in Graves' hyperthyroidism and ophthalmopathy. Overall study results and limits: Ophthalmopathy and stable hyperthyroidism were told apart by a 13 V-J model. Most thyroid clonotypes expanded above 0.001 were also detected in blood.

Subjects with ophthalmopathy showed a Clinical Activity Score no lower than 3, a NOSPECS grade no lower than 4, and a duration shorter than 3 months. Uncontrolled infection, other autoimmune disease, pregnancy or lactation led to exclusion. This clonotype was seen at least ten times. Its antigen is currently unknown. The CDR3 is made up of 13 amino acids. Trimming shortened V by 4 bases and J by 1 base, and 7 bases separated the two germline ends. CDR1 WNHNN and CDR2 SYGVQD come from the germline V gene (reference sequence). RNA transcripts provided the source from which TCR beta CDR3 regions were amplified. HTBI primers were employed in a first-round RT-PCR of the TCR CDR3. TCRdb re-derived calls from the multiplex PCR reads in MiXCR, one entry per CDR3 protein. The data hold 220,000 or so distinct CDR3 sequences, with around 15% observed a single time.

This receptor was obtained from a woman under 30 with Graves' ophthalmopathy. The material sequenced was blood. This chain connects TRBV10-1 to TRBJ1-1; the D is unclear. This CDR3 reads CASSGSGNTEAFF. The CDR3, as DNA: TGCGCCAGCAGTGGATCCGGGAACACTGAAGCTTTCTTT.